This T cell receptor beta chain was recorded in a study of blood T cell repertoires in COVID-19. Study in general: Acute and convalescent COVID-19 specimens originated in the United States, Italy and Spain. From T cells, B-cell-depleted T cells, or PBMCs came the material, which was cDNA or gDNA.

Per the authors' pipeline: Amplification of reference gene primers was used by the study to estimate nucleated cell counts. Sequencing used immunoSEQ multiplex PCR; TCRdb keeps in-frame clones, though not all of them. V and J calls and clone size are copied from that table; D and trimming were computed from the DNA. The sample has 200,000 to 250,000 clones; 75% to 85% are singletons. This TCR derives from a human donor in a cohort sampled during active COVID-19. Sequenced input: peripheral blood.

The CDR3 coding sequence is TGTGCCATCAGTGAGTATAGGGACACTTCTAGCACAGATACGCAGTATTTT. This gives the protein CAISEYRDTSSTDTQYF. The chain employs TRBV10-3 and TRBJ2-3; D is perhaps TRBD1 (6 bases). CDR1 is ENHRY, CDR2 SYGVKD, per germline. CDR3 length equals 17 residues. V lost 1 base, J lost 0 bases, and 14 bases lay in between.